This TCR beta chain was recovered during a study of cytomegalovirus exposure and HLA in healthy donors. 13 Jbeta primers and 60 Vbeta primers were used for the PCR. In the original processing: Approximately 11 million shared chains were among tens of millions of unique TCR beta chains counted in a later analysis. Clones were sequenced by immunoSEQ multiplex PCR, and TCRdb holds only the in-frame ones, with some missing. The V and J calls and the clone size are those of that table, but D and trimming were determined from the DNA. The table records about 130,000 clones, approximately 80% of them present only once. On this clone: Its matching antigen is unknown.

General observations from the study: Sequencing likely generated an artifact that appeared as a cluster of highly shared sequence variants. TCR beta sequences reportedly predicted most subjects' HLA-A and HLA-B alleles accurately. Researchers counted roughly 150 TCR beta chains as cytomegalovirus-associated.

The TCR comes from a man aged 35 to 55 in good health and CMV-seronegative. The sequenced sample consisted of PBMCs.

The DNA for the CDR3 is TGTGCCTGGAGAGGGATAGCCACGGGACAGGGGTTCCACGAGCAGTACTTC. Translated, it gives CAWRGIATGQGFHEQYF. The chain couples TRBV30 to TRBJ2-7; 10 bases fit TRBD1. Looked up from germline, CDR1 is GTSNPN and CDR2 is SVGIG (reference sequence). Losses at the gene ends were 3 bases for V and 5 bases for J; bases not matched to a gene: 16. This CDR3 region has 17 residues.